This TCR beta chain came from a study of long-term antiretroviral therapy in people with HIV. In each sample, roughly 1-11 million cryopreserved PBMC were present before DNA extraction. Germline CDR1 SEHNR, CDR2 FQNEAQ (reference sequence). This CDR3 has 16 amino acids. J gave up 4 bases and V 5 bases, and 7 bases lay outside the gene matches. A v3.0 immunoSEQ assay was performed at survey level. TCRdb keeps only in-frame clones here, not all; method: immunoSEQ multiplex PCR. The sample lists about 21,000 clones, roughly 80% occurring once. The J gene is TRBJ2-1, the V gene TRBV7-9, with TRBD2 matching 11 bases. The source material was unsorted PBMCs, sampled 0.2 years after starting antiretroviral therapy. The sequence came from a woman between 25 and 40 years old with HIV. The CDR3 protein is CASSHPTSGGYNEQFF. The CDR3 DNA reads TGTGCCAGCAGCCACCCTACTAGCGGGGGTTACAATGAGCAGTTCTTC.